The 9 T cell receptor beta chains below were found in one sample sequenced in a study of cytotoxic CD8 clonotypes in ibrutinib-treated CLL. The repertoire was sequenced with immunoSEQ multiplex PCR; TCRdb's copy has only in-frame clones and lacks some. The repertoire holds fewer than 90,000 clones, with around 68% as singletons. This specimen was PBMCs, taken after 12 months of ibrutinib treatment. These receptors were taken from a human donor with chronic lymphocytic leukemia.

DNA of the CDR3: TGTGCCAGCAGTTTACGGAGGGTGGAGACCCAGTACTTC. Its translation: CASSLRRVETQYF. The chain couples TRBV27 to TRBJ2-5, with D possibly TRBD2 on 6 matching bases. V lost 2 bases to trimming and J lost 5 bases, with 9 bases between them. The germline V gene encodes CDR1 MNHEY and CDR2 SMNVEV (reference sequence). The CDR3 runs 13 residues.

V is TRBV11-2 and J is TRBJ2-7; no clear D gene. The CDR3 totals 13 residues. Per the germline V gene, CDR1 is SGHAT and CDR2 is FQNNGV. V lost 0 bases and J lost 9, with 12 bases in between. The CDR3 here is CASSLEGSAVQYF. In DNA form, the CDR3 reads TGTGCCAGCAGCTTAGAAGGCTCCGCCGTGCAGTACTTC.

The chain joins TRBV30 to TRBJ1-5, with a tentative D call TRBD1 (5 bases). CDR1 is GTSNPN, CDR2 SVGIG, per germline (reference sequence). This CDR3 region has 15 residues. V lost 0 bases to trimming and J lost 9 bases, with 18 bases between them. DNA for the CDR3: TGTGCCTGGAGTGTAGGATTGGGGGAATCAGGGCCCCAGCATTTT. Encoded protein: CAWSVGLGESGPQHF. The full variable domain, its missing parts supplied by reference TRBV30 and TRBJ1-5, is SQTIHQWPATLVQPVGSPLSLECTVEGTSNPNLYWYRQAAGRGLQLLFYSVGIGQISSEVPQNLSASRPQDRQFILSSKKLLLSDSGFYLCAWSVGLGESGPQHFGDGTRLSIL.

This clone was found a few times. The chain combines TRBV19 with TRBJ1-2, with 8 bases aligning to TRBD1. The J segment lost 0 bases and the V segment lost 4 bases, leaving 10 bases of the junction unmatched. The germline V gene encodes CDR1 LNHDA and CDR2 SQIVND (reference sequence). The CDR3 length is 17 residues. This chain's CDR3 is CASSTRQGSGPNYGYTF. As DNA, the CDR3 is TGTGCCAGTAGTACCCGACAGGGGAGTGGTCCTAACTATGGCTACACCTTC.

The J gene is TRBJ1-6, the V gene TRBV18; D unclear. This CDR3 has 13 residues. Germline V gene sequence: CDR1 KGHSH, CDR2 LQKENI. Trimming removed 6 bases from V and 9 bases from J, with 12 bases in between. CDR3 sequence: CASSEQDASPLHF. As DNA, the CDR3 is TGTGCCAGCTCTGAGCAGGATGCTTCACCCCTCCACTTT.

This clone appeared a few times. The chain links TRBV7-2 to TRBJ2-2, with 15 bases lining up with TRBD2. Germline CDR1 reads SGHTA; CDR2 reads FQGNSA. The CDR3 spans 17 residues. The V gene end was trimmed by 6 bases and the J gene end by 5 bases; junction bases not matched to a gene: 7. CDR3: CASSFPGLAGGTGELFF. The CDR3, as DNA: TGTGCCAGCAGTTTCCCGGGACTAGCGGGGGGTACCGGGGAGCTGTTTTTT.

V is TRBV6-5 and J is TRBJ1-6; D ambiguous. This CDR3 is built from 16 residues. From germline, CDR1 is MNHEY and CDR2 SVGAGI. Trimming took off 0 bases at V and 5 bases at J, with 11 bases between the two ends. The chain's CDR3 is CASSYSGGVHNSPLHF. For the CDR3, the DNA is TGTGCCAGCAGTTACTCGGGTGGGGTTCATAATTCACCCCTCCACTTT.

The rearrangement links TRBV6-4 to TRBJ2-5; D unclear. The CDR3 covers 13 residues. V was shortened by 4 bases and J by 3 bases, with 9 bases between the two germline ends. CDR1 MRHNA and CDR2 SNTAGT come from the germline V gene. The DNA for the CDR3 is TGTGCCAGCAGTGTCTCAACGGAAGAGACCCAGTACTTC. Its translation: CASSVSTEETQYF.

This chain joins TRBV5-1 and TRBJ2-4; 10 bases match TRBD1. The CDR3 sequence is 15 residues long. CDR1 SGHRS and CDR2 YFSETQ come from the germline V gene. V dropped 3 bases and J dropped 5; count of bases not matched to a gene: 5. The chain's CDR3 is CASSSGTGVQNIQYF. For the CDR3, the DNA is TGCGCCAGCAGCTCCGGGACAGGGGTCCAAAACATTCAGTACTTC. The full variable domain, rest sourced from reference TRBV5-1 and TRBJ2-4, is KAGVTQTPRYLIKTRGQQVTLSCSPISGHRSVSWYQQTPGQGLQFLFEYFSETQRNKGNFPGRFSGRQFSNSRSEMNVSTLELGDSALYLCASSSGTGVQNIQYFGAGTRLSVL.